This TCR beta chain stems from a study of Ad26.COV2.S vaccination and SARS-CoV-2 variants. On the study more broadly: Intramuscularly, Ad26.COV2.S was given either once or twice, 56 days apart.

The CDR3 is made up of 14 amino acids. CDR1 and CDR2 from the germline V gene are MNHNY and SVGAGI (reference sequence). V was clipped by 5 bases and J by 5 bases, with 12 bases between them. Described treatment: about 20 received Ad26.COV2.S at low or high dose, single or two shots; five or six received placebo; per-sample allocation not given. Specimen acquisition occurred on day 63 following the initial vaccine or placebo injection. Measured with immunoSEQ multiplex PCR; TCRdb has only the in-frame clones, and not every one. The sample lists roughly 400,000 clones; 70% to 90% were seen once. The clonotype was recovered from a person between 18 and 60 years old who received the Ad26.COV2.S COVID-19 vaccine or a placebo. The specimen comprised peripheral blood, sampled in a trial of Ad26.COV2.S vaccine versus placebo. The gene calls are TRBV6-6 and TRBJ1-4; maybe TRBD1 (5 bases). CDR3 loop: CASSDTGGNEKLFF. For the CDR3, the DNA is TGTGCCAGCAGTGATACCGGGGGGAATGAAAAACTGTTTTTT.